This T cell receptor beta chain comes out of a study of T-cell reconstitution after alpha-beta-depleted transplantation in children (dated by TCRdb to between 2015 and 2016). Regarding the research as a whole: The study quantitatively tracked T-cell immune reconstitution after TCRalphabeta/CD19-depleted allogeneic hematopoietic cell transplantation in children using TCR repertoire profiling. Overall results and qualifications from the work: About two months after transplant, the apparently early recovery of alphabetaT-cell counts reportedly depended on just several hundred clones that had expanded rapidly and came from non-depleted graft cells. The high TCRbeta diversity at day 60 in some patients was ascribed to recipient T cells and intrathymic progenitors that had survived conditioning. Over subsequent months, a decline in hyperexpanded clone frequencies was noted, and after one year, T-cell counts and TCRbeta diversity were mostly ascribed to newly produced T cells.

The germline V gene (reference sequence) specifies SEHNR as CDR1 and FQNEAQ as CDR2. Counted from cysteine to phenylalanine, this CDR3 has 16 amino acids. Left in the record is the CDR3 DNA by itself, 48 bases read in frame from the first base. V was cut back by 5 bases and J by 13 bases, leaving a gap of 27 bases between them. Libraries came from PCR. The sequencer listed for this sample is Illumina HiSeq 2500. Molecular barcoding was employed in the preparation of TCR libraries, with unique molecular identifiers being used to normalize TCRbeta repertoire quantification. TCRdb's own reprocessing of the public reads used fastp at Q25 and MiXCR and kept productive beta chains. Each CDR3 protein gets just one entry, which takes the most common genes and DNA from the rows behind it. The sample data list about 310,000 distinct CDR3 sequences, and around 20% of these were observed just once. About a tenth of the sample is in the top ten clones.

This clonotype was observed a few times. It lacks a known antigen. No quality values exist for individual bases; no much larger clone is one base distant. According to the study, the label for this sample's treatment or condition signals: allogeneic hematopoietic cell transplantation with graft depleted of TCRalphabeta T cells and CD19 B cells. Transplant recipients were children who received TCRalphabeta/CD19-depleted allogeneic hematopoietic cell grafts. This TCR came from a male patient aged 10 to 17 who had a stem cell transplant for acute lymphoblastic leukemia, so the T cells may come from the graft donor. Sequencing used PBMCs, mostly from graft donor cells, obtained 180 days after TCRalphabeta/CD19-depleted stem cell transplant. The sequence joins TRBV7-9 to TRBJ2-4; the D gene may be TRBD1 or TRBD2, since each aligns over 6 bases. For the CDR3, the sequence is CASSPPTSRDNERQYF. The base sequence is TGTGCCAGCAGCCCACCAACCTCGCGGGACAACGAACGGCAGTACTTC.